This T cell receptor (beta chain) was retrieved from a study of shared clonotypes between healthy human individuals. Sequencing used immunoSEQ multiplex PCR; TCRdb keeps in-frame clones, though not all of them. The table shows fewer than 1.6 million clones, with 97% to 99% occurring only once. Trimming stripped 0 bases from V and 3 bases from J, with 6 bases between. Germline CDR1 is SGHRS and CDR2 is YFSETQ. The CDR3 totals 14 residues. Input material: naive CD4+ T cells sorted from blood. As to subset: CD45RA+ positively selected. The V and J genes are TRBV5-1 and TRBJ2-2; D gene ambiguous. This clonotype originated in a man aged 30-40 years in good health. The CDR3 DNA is TGCGCCAGCAGCTTGGGCCGGGACACCGGGGAGCTGTTTTTT. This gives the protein CASSLGRDTGELFF.